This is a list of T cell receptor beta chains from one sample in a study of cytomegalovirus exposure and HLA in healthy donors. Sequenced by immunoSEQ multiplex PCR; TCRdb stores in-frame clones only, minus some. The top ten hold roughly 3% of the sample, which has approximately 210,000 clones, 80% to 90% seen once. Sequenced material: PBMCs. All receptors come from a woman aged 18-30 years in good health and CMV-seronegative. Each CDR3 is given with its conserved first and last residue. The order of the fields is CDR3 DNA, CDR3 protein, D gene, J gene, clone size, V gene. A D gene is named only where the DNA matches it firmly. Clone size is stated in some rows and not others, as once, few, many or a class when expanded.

DNA: TGTGCCAGCGACAGGGCGCCAGATACGCAGTATTTT
CDR3: CASDRAPDTQYF
D: TRBD1
J: TRBJ2-3
size: -
V: TRBV28

DNA: TGCGCCAGCAGCTATTCCGGGACAGGGTCCGGGTTTGACGAGCAGTACTTC
CDR3: CASSYSGTGSGFDEQYF
D: TRBD1
J: TRBJ2-7
size: -
V: TRBV5-1

DNA: TGCGCCAGCAGCCAAGGCCGACGGGCGGGGCCGGGCTACAATGAGCAGTTCTTC
CDR3: CASSQGRRAGPGYNEQFF
D: -
J: TRBJ2-1
size: -
V: TRBV4-1

DNA: TGCGCCAGCAGCCCGGGGACACTCGACACAGATACGCAGTATTTT
CDR3: CASSPGTLDTDTQYF
D: -
J: TRBJ2-3
size: few
V: TRBV5-1

DNA: TGTGCCAACGAGACCTGGGACAGCCTTGATGGCTACACCTTC
CDR3: CANETWDSLDGYTF
D: TRBD1
J: TRBJ1-2
size: -
V: TRBV14

DNA: TGCGCCAGCAGCAGGAGCGGAAGTTACGAGCAGTACTTC
CDR3: CASSRSGSYEQYF
D: -
J: TRBJ2-7
size: -
V: TRBV5-1

DNA: TGTGCCATCAGTGAGTCACCCCTTACAACTGGAAACACCATATATTTT
CDR3: CAISESPLTTGNTIYF
D: -
J: TRBJ1-3
size: -
V: TRBV10-3

DNA: TGTGCCAGCAGCCCTCATTGGGACAGAGGGGCCACAGATACGCAGTATTTT
CDR3: CASSPHWDRGATDTQYF
D: TRBD1
J: TRBJ2-3
size: -
V: TRBV7-9

DNA: TGTGCCAGCAGTCCCACGAGGCTCAACACAGATACGCAGTATTTT
CDR3: CASSPTRLNTDTQYF
D: -
J: TRBJ2-3
size: -
V: TRBV27

DNA: TGTGCCAGCAGCCGAGCTTCTAGCGGGAGGTTCCACAATGAGCAGTTCTTC
CDR3: CASSRASSGRFHNEQFF
D: TRBD2
J: TRBJ2-1
size: -
V: TRBV14

DNA: TGTGCCAGCAGATACCGGGAGAAGCCACCCGGGGAGCTGTTTTTT
CDR3: CASRYREKPPGELFF
D: -
J: TRBJ2-2
size: -
V: TRBV7-9

DNA: TGCGCCAGCGGTCCGGGGAAAGCCGCCCTTTATGGCTACACCTTC
CDR3: CASGPGKAALYGYTF
D: -
J: TRBJ1-2
size: -
V: TRBV5-1

DNA: TGTGCCAGCAGCTTAGGGACTAGCGGGAGTAGGGATACGCAGTATTTT
CDR3: CASSLGTSGSRDTQYF
D: TRBD2
J: TRBJ2-3
size: -
V: TRBV7-2

DNA: TGTGCCAGCAGCCAAGAGAGGGACATTCAGTACTTC
CDR3: CASSQERDIQYF
D: -
J: TRBJ2-4
size: -
V: TRBV4-2

DNA: TGTGCCAGCAGCCATCCACCGACTAGCGGGAGGAACAATGAGCAGTTCTTC
CDR3: CASSHPPTSGRNNEQFF
D: TRBD2
J: TRBJ2-1
size: once
V: TRBV4-2

DNA: TGTGCCAGCAGCTTATCTAACACCCTCGGGACTAGCGGAGATACGCAGTATTTT
CDR3: CASSLSNTLGTSGDTQYF
D: TRBD2
J: TRBJ2-3
size: -
V: TRBV7-9

DNA: TGTGCCAGCAGCTTGGCCGAGGGCCTCAATGAGCAGTTCTTC
CDR3: CASSLAEGLNEQFF
D: -
J: TRBJ2-1
size: -
V: TRBV5-6

DNA: TGTGCCAGCACCAGACCAGCACTAGCGGGGGACAACGGGTCCGGGGAGCTGTTTTTT
CDR3: CASTRPALAGDNGSGELFF
D: TRBD2
J: TRBJ2-2
size: -
V: TRBV6-4

DNA: TGTGCCAGCAGCGTAGGACTAGCGGGGGGGGCGGGCACAGATACGCAGTATTTT
CDR3: CASSVGLAGGAGTDTQYF
D: TRBD2
J: TRBJ2-3
size: -
V: TRBV9

DNA: TGTGCCATCAGTGCTGGGCCAGGGGGCGGCTACGAGCAGTACTTC
CDR3: CAISAGPGGGYEQYF
D: TRBD1
J: TRBJ2-7
size: -
V: TRBV10-3

DNA: TGTGCCATCAGTGAGTTGAATCAAGAAGGACTAGAGGCTTATGAGCAGTTCTTC
CDR3: CAISELNQEGLEAYEQFF
D: TRBD2
J: TRBJ2-1
size: -
V: TRBV10-3

DNA: TGCAGCGTGCGGGACAGCGAGCAAGAGACCCAGTACTTC
CDR3: CSVRDSEQETQYF
D: -
J: TRBJ2-5
size: -
V: TRBV29-1

DNA: TGTGCCAGCAGTGAAGCGCTGGAGACTCGCCGGAGCCTCACCGGGGAGCTGTTTTTT
CDR3: CASSEALETRRSLTGELFF
D: -
J: TRBJ2-2
size: -
V: TRBV2

DNA: TGTGCCAGCAGCTTAGATGTCGACAGCTACGAGCAGTACTTC
CDR3: CASSLDVDSYEQYF
D: -
J: TRBJ2-7
size: -
V: TRBV11-2

DNA: TGTGCCAGCAGCGTCCAGGGGACCGTCTACGAGCAGTACTTC
CDR3: CASSVQGTVYEQYF
D: -
J: TRBJ2-7
size: -
V: TRBV11-2

DNA: TGTGCCAGCTCCCTCCATTTGGTAGCGGGAGGGCCTGGCTCCTACAATGAGCAGTTCTTC
CDR3: CASSLHLVAGGPGSYNEQFF
D: TRBD2
J: TRBJ2-1
size: -
V: TRBV18

DNA: TGTGCCAGCAGCCCGGCCGCTAGAAAAGAGACCCAGTACTTC
CDR3: CASSPAARKETQYF
D: -
J: TRBJ2-5
size: -
V: TRBV7-9

DNA: TGTGCCAGCAGTCAAACCCTCAGACAGGGACTCCAAGAGACCCAGTACTTC
CDR3: CASSQTLRQGLQETQYF
D: -
J: TRBJ2-5
size: once
V: TRBV28

DNA: TGTGCCAGCAGCCTCCCAGGTACGAGTAGGGAGCAGTACTTC
CDR3: CASSLPGTSREQYF
D: -
J: TRBJ2-7
size: -
V: TRBV7-9

DNA: TGTGCCAGCAGACAACTAGCGAATCACAATGAGCAGTTCTTC
CDR3: CASRQLANHNEQFF
D: TRBD2
J: TRBJ2-1
size: -
V: TRBV6-5

DNA: TGCGCCAGCAGCCAATCGGGACAGGTCGACGAGACCCAGTACTTC
CDR3: CASSQSGQVDETQYF
D: TRBD1
J: TRBJ2-5
size: once
V: TRBV4-1

DNA: TGTGCCAGCAGTGAGACCGGGACTAGTTCATACACCTTC
CDR3: CASSETGTSSYTF
D: -
J: TRBJ1-2
size: once
V: TRBV6-5

DNA: TGTGCCAGCAGCATCCGGACAGGGGGCAGGGATACGCAGTATTTT
CDR3: CASSIRTGGRDTQYF
D: TRBD1
J: TRBJ2-3
size: -
V: TRBV7-9

DNA: TGTGCCAGCTCCCCTCCGGGACAGGGAGTCCACGAGCAGTACTTC
CDR3: CASSPPGQGVHEQYF
D: TRBD1
J: TRBJ2-7
size: -
V: TRBV28

DNA: TGTGCCAGCAGCTTAACCGGGACAGGCAAGAAGGGCTATGGCTACACCTTC
CDR3: CASSLTGTGKKGYGYTF
D: TRBD1
J: TRBJ1-2
size: -
V: TRBV13

DNA: TGTGCCAGCAGCTTGTCGGCTAGCCGGGGGGGAGAGACCCAGTACTTC
CDR3: CASSLSASRGGETQYF
D: TRBD2
J: TRBJ2-5
size: -
V: TRBV5-4

DNA: TGTGCCAGCAGCTTGGTGGGCGGGAGAACGGCCGAGCAGTACTTC
CDR3: CASSLVGGRTAEQYF
D: TRBD2
J: TRBJ2-7
size: -
V: TRBV11-2

DNA: TGTGCCAGCAGTGAGGCAGGGGGCGACTATGGCTACACCTTC
CDR3: CASSEAGGDYGYTF
D: TRBD1
J: TRBJ1-2
size: -
V: TRBV28

DNA: TGCGCCAGCAGCCAAGCACCGACTTACGAGCAGTACTTC
CDR3: CASSQAPTYEQYF
D: -
J: TRBJ2-7
size: -
V: TRBV4-1

DNA: TGCAGCGTTGAAGACGTCAGGCCTACCGGGGAGCTGTTTTTT
CDR3: CSVEDVRPTGELFF
D: -
J: TRBJ2-2
size: -
V: TRBV29-1

DNA: TGCGCCAGCAGCCCCGGAGAAGCGGGAGGGTGGGATGAGCAGTTCTTC
CDR3: CASSPGEAGGWDEQFF
D: TRBD2
J: TRBJ2-1
size: -
V: TRBV4-1

DNA: TGTGCCAGCAGCCCAATTAGCGGGAGGTGGATTAACGAGCAGTACTTC
CDR3: CASSPISGRWINEQYF
D: TRBD2
J: TRBJ2-7
size: -
V: TRBV27

DNA: TGTGCCAGTAGTCCTCGGCCAACAGTGGTTAGCAATCAGCCCCAGCATTTT
CDR3: CASSPRPTVVSNQPQHF
D: -
J: TRBJ1-5
size: -
V: TRBV19

DNA: TGTGCCAGCAGTGATAATCCTAGTCAGGGTGGCCCAGCTAACTATGGCTACACCTTC
CDR3: CASSDNPSQGGPANYGYTF
D: -
J: TRBJ1-2
size: -
V: TRBV2

DNA: TGTGCCAGCAGATCAGGGGGCCGGCACACTGAAGCTTTCTTT
CDR3: CASRSGGRHTEAFF
D: TRBD1
J: TRBJ1-1
size: -
V: TRBV6-5

DNA: TGTGCCAGCAGCTTAGAATCCGCCAGCGGTCCCTACGAGCAGTACTTC
CDR3: CASSLESASGPYEQYF
D: -
J: TRBJ2-7
size: -
V: TRBV7-2

DNA: TGTGCCAGTAGTATTAACAGGGGGACCGGGGAGCTGTTTTTT
CDR3: CASSINRGTGELFF
D: TRBD1
J: TRBJ2-2
size: -
V: TRBV19

DNA: TGTGCCAGCAGAGCCACACCCGGGACAGGGAGCTACGAGCAGTACTTC
CDR3: CASRATPGTGSYEQYF
D: TRBD1
J: TRBJ2-7
size: -
V: TRBV28

DNA: TGTGCCAGCAGTACTTACGCCGGGGAGAGCTCCTACAATGAGCAGTTCTTC
CDR3: CASSTYAGESSYNEQFF
D: -
J: TRBJ2-1
size: once
V: TRBV2

DNA: TGTGCCAGCAGTGTGGTTTACCGAGAGAACAGTAATGAAAAACTGTTTTTT
CDR3: CASSVVYRENSNEKLFF
D: -
J: TRBJ1-4
size: -
V: TRBV28

DNA: TGTGCCAGCAGTGAAGGGCAGGGGCACACTGAAGCTTTCTTT
CDR3: CASSEGQGHTEAFF
D: -
J: TRBJ1-1
size: -
V: TRBV2